A single sample is the source of the 20 T cell receptor beta chains below, sequenced in a study of cytomegalovirus exposure and HLA in healthy donors (dated by TCRdb to 2015 to 2018). The library came from the immunoSEQ multiplex PCR assay. For the multiplex PCR, a mixture combining 60 forward primers for TCR Vbeta segments and 13 reverse primers for TCR Jbeta segments was used. This immuneACCESS table, as held by TCRdb, lists in-frame sequences with V and J called but not all clones. Of the missing ones, under half trace to an unresolved V gene in checked studies; the others have no known cause. Present in this sample are approximately 160,000 clones, around 68% of which were seen just once. The top ten hold over 1.2% of the sample. The source material was PBMCs. All receptors derive from a man in his fifties or sixties in good health and CMV-seronegative.

The chain combines TRBV2 with TRBJ2-1, with 10 bases fitting TRBD1. This CDR3 spans 15 amino acids. The J segment lost 6 bases and the V segment lost 6 bases, leaving 8 bases of the junction unmatched. The germline V gene encodes CDR1 SNHLY and CDR2 FYNNEI. The CDR3 here is CASRDDRGLSNEQFF. The CDR3 nucleotides read TGTGCCAGCAGGGACGACAGGGGGCTTAGCAATGAGCAGTTCTTC.

This chain uses TRBV5-5 with TRBJ1-3; tentatively, D is TRBD1 (5 bases). The CDR3 totals 14 residues. The ends were cut back, 2 bases at V and 3 bases at J, with 9 bases in the middle. Germline CDR1 SGHKS, CDR2 YYEKEE (reference sequence). CDR3 sequence (DNA): TGTGCCAGCAGCTTCAGCGGGGGTGGAAACACCATATATTTT. Translated, it gives CASSFSGGGNTIYF.

The sample holds one count of this clone. V is TRBV4-1 and J is TRBJ1-5; 12 bases are shared with TRBD1. Trimming took 1 base from V and 2 from J; bases not matched to a gene: 3. The CDR3 is 17 amino acids. Germline V gene sequence: CDR1 MGHRA, CDR2 YSYEKL. Here the CDR3 reads CASSQGDRGPGNQPQHF. DNA of the CDR3: TGCGCCAGCAGCCAAGGGGACAGGGGGCCCGGCAATCAGCCCCAGCATTTT.

This chain joins TRBV21-1 and TRBJ2-5; the D call TRBD1 from the table was never checked on the DNA. TRBV21-1 is a pseudogene segment. The CDR3 length is 10 residues. The CDR3 nucleotides are TGTGCCAGCAGAAGACAGGGAGGGTACTTC. This encodes CASRRQGGYF.

The V and J genes are TRBV11-2 and TRBJ1-5, with D perhaps matching TRBD1 (6 bases). V shed 0 bases and J shed 7 bases, with 10 bases lying between them. Germline CDR1 reads SGHAT; CDR2 reads FQNNGV. The CDR3 is made up of 14 amino acids. The CDR3 coding sequence is TGTGCCAGCAGCTTAGAGGCAGGGGTACAGCCCCAGCATTTT. It specifies CASSLEAGVQPQHF.

V usage is TRBV27 and J usage is TRBJ1-1; the D gene is possibly TRBD1 (5 bases). The CDR3 covers 17 residues. Trimming took off 3 bases at V and 0 bases at J, with 17 bases between the two ends. Germline CDR1 MNHEY, CDR2 SMNVEV (reference sequence). As DNA, the CDR3 is TGTGCCAGCAGTTTTTTCACCCCTCAGGGATTGAACACTGAAGCTTTCTTT. This encodes CASSFFTPQGLNTEAFF.

The chain links TRBV18 to TRBJ1-1; the match to TRBD1 covers 9 bases. V shed 1 base and J 1 base; nucleotides not matched to a gene: 4. CDR3 size: 16 residues. CDR1 is KGHSH and CDR2 is LQKENI in the germline V gene. CDR3 region: CASSPQGQGWNTEAFF. In DNA form, the CDR3 reads TGTGCCAGCTCACCACAGGGACAGGGTTGGAACACTGAAGCTTTCTTT.

The chain carries TRBV6-5 and TRBJ1-2, with 10 bases aligning to TRBD1. Germline trimming cut 2 bases from V and 8 bases from J; bases unmatched to any gene: 8. This CDR3 comprises 15 residues. The germline V gene encodes CDR1 MNHEY and CDR2 SVGAGI. The CDR3 loop reads CASSYGTGVEGGYTF. For the CDR3, the DNA is TGTGCCAGCAGTTACGGGACAGGGGTTGAAGGCGGCTACACCTTC.

This clone was picked up a small number of times. The chain is built from TRBV27 and TRBJ1-1; D is possibly TRBD1 (6 bases). The CDR3 extends over 18 amino acids. The ends were cut back, 3 bases at V and 1 base at J, with 21 bases in the middle. Germline V gene data show CDR1 as MNHEY and CDR2 as SMNVEV (reference sequence). CDR3 nucleotide sequence: TGTGCCAGCAGTTTGACGATCGGATGGGGACAACCGAACACTGAAGCTTTCTTT. Translated: CASSLTIGWGQPNTEAFF.

V usage is TRBV6-5 and J usage is TRBJ2-7; TRBD1 matches 8 bases. The germline gives CDR1 MNHEY, CDR2 SVGAGI. This CDR3 is 15 amino acids long. The junction had 6 bases not matched to a gene; V was cut back by 3 bases and J by 2 bases. The CDR3 DNA reads as TGTGCCAGCAGTTATAAAACAGGGGGACCCTACGAGCAGTACTTC. It specifies CASSYKTGGPYEQYF.

The rearrangement uses TRBV7-8 and TRBJ2-3, with TRBD2 matching over 13 bases. This CDR3 has 16 amino acids. Germline V gene lookup returns CDR1 SGHVS and CDR2 FQNEAQ. With 5 bases clipped from V and 4 bases from J, the junction kept 6 bases outside the gene matches. This CDR3 reads CASSPRLAGGADTQYF. CDR3 nucleotides: TGTGCCAGCAGCCCGAGACTAGCGGGGGGCGCAGATACGCAGTATTTT.

The V call is TRBV28, the J call TRBJ2-3; D may be TRBD2 (6 bases). Trimming shortened V by 6 bases and J by 5 bases, and 18 bases separated the two germline ends. Germline CDR1 reads MDHEN; CDR2 reads SYDVKM. This CDR3 comprises 15 residues. The CDR3 spells CASSLAGSRGDTQYF. The CDR3 coding sequence is TGTGCCAGCAGCTTGGCGGGGTCCCGGGGAGATACGCAGTATTTT.

V is TRBV28 and J is TRBJ2-7, with a weak D call TRBD2 (6 bases). CDR3 length: 14 residues. CDR1 and CDR2 (germline): MDHEN, SYDVKM. V dropped 7 bases and J dropped 9 bases, with 22 bases sitting between them. The CDR3 DNA is TGTGCCAGCACCATGACAGCCAACACCGGGGGGCAGTACTTC. Translating it yields CASTMTANTGGQYF.

The CDR3 coding sequence is TGTGCCAGCAGCCAGGGGAACACTGAAGCTTTCTTT. Translating gives CASSQGNTEAFF. V and J are TRBV7-9 and TRBJ1-1; possible D gene TRBD1, 5 bases. The length of the CDR3 is 12 residues. Germline V lookup: CDR1 SEHNR, CDR2 FQNEAQ (reference sequence). V dropped 5 bases and J dropped 1 base, with 5 bases sitting between them. The full variable domain, rest sourced from reference TRBV7-9 and TRBJ1-1, is DTGVSQNPRHKITKRGQNVTFRCDPISEHNRLYWYRQTLGQGPEFLTYFQNEAQLEKSRLLSDRFSAERPKGSFSTLEIQRTEQGDSAMYLCASSQGNTEAFFGQGTRLTVV.

V is TRBV9 and J is TRBJ2-3; maybe TRBD2 (7 bases). Germline loops: CDR1 SGDLS, CDR2 YYNGEE. Trimming took off 0 bases at V and 0 bases at J, with 11 bases between the two ends. This CDR3 is built from 16 residues. The CDR3 spells CASSVGAGASTDTQYF. The DNA of the CDR3 is TGTGCCAGCAGCGTAGGGGCGGGGGCTAGCACAGATACGCAGTATTTT.

The chain has TRBV5-1 and TRBJ2-5; 12 bases agree with TRBD2. The CDR3 covers 18 residues. Looked up from germline, CDR1 is SGHRS and CDR2 is YFSETQ. V lost 3 bases, J lost 2 bases, and 11 bases stayed unmatched. The CDR3 protein is CASSWGRTSGEIQETQYF. Written as DNA, the CDR3 is TGCGCCAGCAGCTGGGGACGGACTAGCGGGGAAATTCAAGAGACCCAGTACTTC.

This clone has a handful of counts. The J gene is TRBJ2-1, the V gene TRBV23-1; 14 bases match TRBD2. TRBV23-1 is given ORF status, its function remaining uncertain. V shed 5 bases and J 8 bases; nucleotides not matched to a gene: 17. CDR3 length equals 19 residues. Written as DNA, the CDR3 is TGCGCCAGCAGTATTACACACCCTCAGACTAGCGGGGGGGCGTATGAGCAGTTCTTC. Amino acid sequence: CASSITHPQTSGGAYEQFF.

The V call is TRBV18, the J call TRBJ2-7, with 9 positions matching TRBD2. The J segment lost 3 bases and the V segment lost 1 base, leaving 1 base of the junction unmatched. The CDR3 sequence is 14 residues long. Germline V gene sequence: CDR1 KGHSH, CDR2 LQKENI. The CDR3 reads CASSPQRGDYEQYF. The CDR3, as DNA: TGTGCCAGCTCACCACAGCGGGGGGACTACGAGCAGTACTTC.

The chain combines TRBV10-3 with TRBJ2-2; D possibly corresponds to TRBD1 (6 bases). CDR1 is ENHRY, CDR2 SYGVKD, per germline. V dropped 10 bases and J dropped 3 bases, with 18 bases sitting between them. This CDR3 spans 15 amino acids. For the CDR3, the DNA is TGTGCCACGCGGACAGAAGCTTTATACACCGGGGAGCTGTTTTTT. Translation gives CATRTEALYTGELFF.

This chain joins TRBV5-1 and TRBJ1-5, with 7 bases lining up with TRBD1. Germline loops: CDR1 SGHRS, CDR2 YFSETQ. The CDR3 extends over 15 amino acids. V lost 4 bases, J lost 3 bases, and 7 bases stayed unmatched. This chain's CDR3 is CASSAGTVTNQPQHF. In DNA, the CDR3 is TGCGCCAGCAGCGCCGGGACAGTCACCAATCAGCCCCAGCATTTT.